These 21 T cell receptor beta chains share one sample of origin, sequenced in a study of shared clonotypes between healthy human individuals. Assay: immunoSEQ multiplex PCR; the TCRdb copy retains only in-frame clones and omits some. Of approximately 470,000 clones in the sample, approximately 82% are singletons; the top ten hold 12%. Sequencing was carried out using PBMCs. The source of these receptors is a woman aged 40 to 50 in good health. Some clones in this sample may be carry-over from other donors' samples.

Here the CDR3 DNA reads TGTGCCACCAGCAGAGATCTAGCAGGGGGGCGAGGCTACACCTTC. Translating it yields CATSRDLAGGRGYTF. The rearrangement joins TRBV15 to TRBJ1-2, with TRBD1 matching 7 bases. CDR3 size: 15 residues. Germline V gives CDR1 LNHNV, CDR2 YYDKDF (reference sequence). The trim removed 0 bases at V and 8 bases at J, leaving 9 bases unmatched.

The V gene is TRBV7-9, the J gene TRBJ2-2, with D perhaps being TRBD1 or TRBD2 (5 bases each). The CDR3 consists of 14 residues. V was clipped by 9 bases and J by 8 bases, with 19 bases between them. Per germline, CDR1 SEHNR and CDR2 FQNEAQ (reference sequence). The CDR3 region is CASIKGDRAGELFF. CDR3 bases: TGTGCCAGTATAAAAGGGGACCGTGCGGGGGAGCTGTTTTTT.

The gene calls are TRBV19 and TRBJ1-2; the D is unclear. Trimming removed 3 bases from V and 2 bases from J, with 7 bases in between. CDR3 size: 13 residues. CDR1 and CDR2 from the germline V gene are LNHDA and SQIVND (reference sequence). The CDR3 coding sequence is TGTGCCAGTAGTATCGGTATAAACTATGGCTACACCTTC. Amino acid sequence: CASSIGINYGYTF.

The chain links TRBV14 to TRBJ2-2; the D gene is possibly TRBD1 (6 bases). This CDR3 is 13 amino acids long. With 4 bases removed from V and 5 bases from J, the gap between germline ends came to 8 bases. The germline V gene has CDR1 SGHDN and CDR2 FVKESK. CDR3 sequence: CASSPQGTGELFF. CDR3 DNA sequence: TGTGCCAGCAGCCCGCAGGGGACCGGGGAGCTGTTTTTT.

V usage is TRBV10-1 and J usage is TRBJ2-3; D not certain. The germline V gene has CDR1 WNHNN and CDR2 SYGVQD (reference sequence). The CDR3 runs 11 residues. V lost 4 bases and J 5 bases, leaving 4 bases between the germline ends. DNA for the CDR3: TGCGCCAGCAGTGTAGGAGATACGCAGTATTTT. Amino acid sequence: CASSVGDTQYF.

This clone was seen ten or more times. The chain recombines TRBV27 with TRBJ2-2; 8 positions agree with TRBD1. V shed 6 bases, J shed 1 base, and the junction held 4 bases outside the gene matches. CDR1 MNHEY and CDR2 SMNVEV come from the germline V gene (reference sequence). The CDR3 totals 15 residues. Here the CDR3 reads CASRRTGWNTGELFF. DNA of the CDR3: TGTGCCAGCAGGCGGACAGGGTGGAACACCGGGGAGCTGTTTTTT.

The table lists this clone with a few counts. The chain couples TRBV4-2 to TRBJ1-5, with 12 bases that match TRBD1. Germline V gene data show CDR1 as LGHNA and CDR2 as YNFKEQ. The V segment lost 8 bases and the J segment 3 bases; nucleotides outside the gene matches: 2. The CDR3 has 14 amino acids. CDR3 in amino acids: CASGTGGLNQPQHF. CDR3 in DNA: TGTGCCAGCGGGACAGGGGGCCTCAATCAGCCCCAGCATTTT.

The J gene is TRBJ2-2, the V gene TRBV7-3; 9 nucleotides agree with TRBD1. The ends lost 5 bases at V and 5 bases at J; junction bases unmatched: 6. The CDR3 length is 15 residues. Germline V CDR1 and CDR2: SGHTA, FQGTGA. The CDR3 coding sequence is TGTGCCAGCAGCCCGCGGGACAGGGAAACCGGGGAGCTGTTTTTT. Residues: CASSPRDRETGELFF.

This clone occurred a few times. V gene TRBV2 combines with J gene TRBJ2-5; D gene unclear. V was shortened by 3 bases and J by 0 bases, with 11 bases between the two germline ends. The length of the CDR3 is 15 residues. The V gene's germline CDR1 is SNHLY and CDR2 FYNNEI. The CDR3 spells CASSEPGVYQETQYF. The CDR3 DNA follows: TGTGCCAGCAGTGAGCCCGGTGTGTACCAAGAGACCCAGTACTTC.

In regard to this clone: A much larger clone is a single base away; this may be a read error. V usage is TRBV30 and J usage is TRBJ1-1; D gene uncertain. The CDR3 loop spans 12 amino acids. Trimming removed 4 bases at V and 1 base at J, with 7 bases between. The germline gives CDR1 GTSNPN, CDR2 SVGIG (reference sequence). CDR3 amino acids: CAWISENTEAFF. For the CDR3, the DNA is TGTGCCTGGATATCAGAGAACACTGAAGCTTTCTTT.

The gene calls are TRBV11-3 and TRBJ2-1; possible D gene TRBD2, 6 bases. V was shortened by 1 base and J by 7 bases, with 14 bases between the two germline ends. Germline assignment: CDR1 SGHNT and CDR2 YENEEA. The CDR3 contains 15 residues. The CDR3 is CASSLVGLAGNEQFF. The CDR3, as DNA: TGTGCCAGCAGCTTAGTGGGACTGGCTGGGAATGAGCAGTTCTTC. Together with reference TRBV11-3 and TRBJ2-1, the CDR3 gives the full variable domain: EAGVVQSPRYKIIEKKQPVAFWCNPISGHNTLYWYLQNLGQGPELLIRYENEEAVDDSQLPKDRFSAERLKGVDSTLKIQPAELGDSAVYLCASSLVGLAGNEQFFGPGTRLTVL.

This chain uses TRBV19 with TRBJ2-7; D might be TRBD2 (6 bases). CDR1 is LNHDA and CDR2 is SQIVND in the germline V gene (reference sequence). Deletions cut 5 bases from V and 5 bases from J, with 22 bases between. The CDR3 length is 16 residues. The CDR3: CASSPHKRVLRDEQYF. The CDR3 DNA follows: TGTGCCAGTAGTCCACACAAGCGGGTCCTACGGGACGAGCAGTACTTC. The variable domain in full, with the rest retrieved from reference TRBV19 and TRBJ2-7, is DGGITQSPKYLFRKEGQNVTLSCEQNLNHDAMYWYRQDPGQGLRLIYYSQIVNDFQKGDIAEGYSVSREKKESFPLTVTSAQKNPTAFYLCASSPHKRVLRDEQYFGPGTRLTVT.

V usage is TRBV7-3 and J usage is TRBJ2-5; D is possibly TRBD1 (5 bases). The germline V gene has CDR1 SGHTA and CDR2 FQGTGA. Deletions cut 2 bases from V and 5 bases from J, with 9 bases between. The CDR3 has 13 amino acids. The CDR3 DNA reads as TGTGCCAGCAGCTTACGACACAGGGAGACCCAGTACTTC. Translated: CASSLRHRETQYF. Combining the CDR3 with reference TRBV7-3 and TRBJ2-5 gives the whole variable domain GAGVSQTPSNKVTEKGKYVELRCDPISGHTALYWYRQSLGQGPEFLIYFQGTGAADDSGLPNDRFFAVRPEGSVSTLKIQRTERGDSAVYLCASSLRHRETQYFGPGTRLLVL.

The CDR3 nucleotides are TGTGCCAGCTCACTGAGGACAGACACCGGGGAGCTGTTTTTT. Translating it yields CASSLRTDTGELFF. This rearrangement joins TRBV18 to TRBJ2-2; a weak D match, TRBD1 (6 bases). The CDR3 length is 14 residues. Germline V gene data show CDR1 as KGHSH and CDR2 as LQKENI. V was clipped by 4 bases and J by 3 bases, with 9 bases between them.

Concerning this clone itself: A much larger clone sits a single nucleotide away, making a read error possible. The V gene is TRBV13, the J gene TRBJ2-1; D unresolved. The germline V gene has CDR1 PRHDT and CDR2 FYEKMQ (reference sequence). This CDR3 contains 12 residues. The ends were cut back, 3 bases at V and 4 bases at J, with 4 bases in the middle. The CDR3 is CASSFSYNEQFF. CDR3 bases: TGTGCCAGCAGCTTTTCTTACAATGAGCAGTTCTTC.

The chain uses TRBV4-1 and TRBJ1-2, with 8 bases lining up with TRBD1. The germline gives CDR1 MGHRA, CDR2 YSYEKL. This CDR3 is built from 15 residues. V shed 3 bases and J 4 bases; nucleotides not matched to a gene: 7. This CDR3 is CASSQGGQAGYGYTF. The CDR3 DNA follows: TGCGCCAGCAGCCAGGGGGGACAGGCCGGCTATGGCTACACCTTC.

This chain uses TRBV7-9 with TRBJ2-2; D is unclear. V lost 5 bases, J lost 8 bases, and 9 bases lay in between. The CDR3 has 12 amino acids. Per germline, CDR1 SEHNR and CDR2 FQNEAQ (reference sequence). CDR3 in amino acids: CASSPKWGELFF. CDR3 nucleotide sequence: TGTGCCAGCAGCCCGAAGTGGGGGGAGCTGTTTTTT.

The chain couples TRBV11-2 to TRBJ2-7; D is possibly TRBD1 or TRBD2 (5 bases each). The V gene lost 5 bases and the J gene lost 2 bases, with 13 bases spanning the gap. The CDR3 length is 14 residues. The germline CDR1 and CDR2 sequences are SGHAT and FQNNGV. In DNA, the CDR3 is TGTGCCAGCAGCCCGACCGGGACCGCCTACGAGCAGTACTTC. It specifies CASSPTGTAYEQYF.

The rearrangement links TRBV18 to TRBJ1-5, with unresolved D. The CDR3 loop spans 16 amino acids. Trimming stripped 3 bases from V and 4 bases from J, with 16 bases between. Germline CDR1 and CDR2: KGHSH and LQKENI. The CDR3 sequence: CASSPRSTTGNQPQHF. CDR3 DNA sequence: TGTGCCAGCTCACCCAGGTCGACAACGGGGAATCAGCCCCAGCATTTT. The full variable domain, its missing parts supplied by reference TRBV18 and TRBJ1-5, is NAGVMQNPRHLVRRRGQEARLRCSPMKGHSHVYWYRQLPEEGLKFMVYLQKENIIDESGMPKERFSAEFPKEGPSILRIQQVVRGDSAAYFCASSPRSTTGNQPQHFGDGTRLSIL.

The chain uses TRBV7-8 and TRBJ1-5; D call uncertain. Germline loops: CDR1 SGHVS, CDR2 FQNEAQ. The CDR3 loop spans 14 amino acids. Deletions cut 3 bases from V and 1 base from J, with 7 bases between. The CDR3 loop reads CASSFSGSNQPQHF. CDR3 in DNA: TGTGCCAGCAGCTTTAGTGGAAGCAATCAGCCCCAGCATTTT.

A word on this clone: A much more abundant neighbour one base away suggests this may be a read error. V gene TRBV11-1 combines with J gene TRBJ2-1, with a tentative D call TRBD2 (5 bases). The CDR3 contains 15 residues. Germline V lookup: CDR1 SGHAT, CDR2 FQDESV (reference sequence). With 6 bases removed from V and 6 bases from J, the gap between germline ends came to 18 bases. CDR3 loop: CASSLAGAAGNEQFF. The CDR3 bases are TGTGCCAGCAGTTTGGCTGGCGCGGCGGGCAATGAGCAGTTCTTC.